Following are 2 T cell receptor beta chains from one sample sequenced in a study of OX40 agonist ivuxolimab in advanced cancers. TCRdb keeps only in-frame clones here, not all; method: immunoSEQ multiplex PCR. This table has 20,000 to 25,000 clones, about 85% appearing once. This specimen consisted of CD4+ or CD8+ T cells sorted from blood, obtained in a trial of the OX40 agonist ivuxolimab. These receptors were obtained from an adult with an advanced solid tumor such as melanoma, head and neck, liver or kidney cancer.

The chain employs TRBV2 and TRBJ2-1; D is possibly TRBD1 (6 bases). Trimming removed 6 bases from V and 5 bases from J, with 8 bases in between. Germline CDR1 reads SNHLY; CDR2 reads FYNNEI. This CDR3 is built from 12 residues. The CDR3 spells CASRGQNNEQFF. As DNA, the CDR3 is TGTGCCAGCAGAGGACAGAACAATGAGCAGTTCTTC.

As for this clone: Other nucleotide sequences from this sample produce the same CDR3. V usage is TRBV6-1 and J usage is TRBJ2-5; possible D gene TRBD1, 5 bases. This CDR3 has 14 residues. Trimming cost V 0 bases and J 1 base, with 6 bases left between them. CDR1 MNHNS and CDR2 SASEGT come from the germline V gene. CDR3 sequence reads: CASSEAQGQETQYF. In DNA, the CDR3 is TGTGCCAGCAGTGAAGCGCAGGGCCAAGAGACCCAGTACTTC.